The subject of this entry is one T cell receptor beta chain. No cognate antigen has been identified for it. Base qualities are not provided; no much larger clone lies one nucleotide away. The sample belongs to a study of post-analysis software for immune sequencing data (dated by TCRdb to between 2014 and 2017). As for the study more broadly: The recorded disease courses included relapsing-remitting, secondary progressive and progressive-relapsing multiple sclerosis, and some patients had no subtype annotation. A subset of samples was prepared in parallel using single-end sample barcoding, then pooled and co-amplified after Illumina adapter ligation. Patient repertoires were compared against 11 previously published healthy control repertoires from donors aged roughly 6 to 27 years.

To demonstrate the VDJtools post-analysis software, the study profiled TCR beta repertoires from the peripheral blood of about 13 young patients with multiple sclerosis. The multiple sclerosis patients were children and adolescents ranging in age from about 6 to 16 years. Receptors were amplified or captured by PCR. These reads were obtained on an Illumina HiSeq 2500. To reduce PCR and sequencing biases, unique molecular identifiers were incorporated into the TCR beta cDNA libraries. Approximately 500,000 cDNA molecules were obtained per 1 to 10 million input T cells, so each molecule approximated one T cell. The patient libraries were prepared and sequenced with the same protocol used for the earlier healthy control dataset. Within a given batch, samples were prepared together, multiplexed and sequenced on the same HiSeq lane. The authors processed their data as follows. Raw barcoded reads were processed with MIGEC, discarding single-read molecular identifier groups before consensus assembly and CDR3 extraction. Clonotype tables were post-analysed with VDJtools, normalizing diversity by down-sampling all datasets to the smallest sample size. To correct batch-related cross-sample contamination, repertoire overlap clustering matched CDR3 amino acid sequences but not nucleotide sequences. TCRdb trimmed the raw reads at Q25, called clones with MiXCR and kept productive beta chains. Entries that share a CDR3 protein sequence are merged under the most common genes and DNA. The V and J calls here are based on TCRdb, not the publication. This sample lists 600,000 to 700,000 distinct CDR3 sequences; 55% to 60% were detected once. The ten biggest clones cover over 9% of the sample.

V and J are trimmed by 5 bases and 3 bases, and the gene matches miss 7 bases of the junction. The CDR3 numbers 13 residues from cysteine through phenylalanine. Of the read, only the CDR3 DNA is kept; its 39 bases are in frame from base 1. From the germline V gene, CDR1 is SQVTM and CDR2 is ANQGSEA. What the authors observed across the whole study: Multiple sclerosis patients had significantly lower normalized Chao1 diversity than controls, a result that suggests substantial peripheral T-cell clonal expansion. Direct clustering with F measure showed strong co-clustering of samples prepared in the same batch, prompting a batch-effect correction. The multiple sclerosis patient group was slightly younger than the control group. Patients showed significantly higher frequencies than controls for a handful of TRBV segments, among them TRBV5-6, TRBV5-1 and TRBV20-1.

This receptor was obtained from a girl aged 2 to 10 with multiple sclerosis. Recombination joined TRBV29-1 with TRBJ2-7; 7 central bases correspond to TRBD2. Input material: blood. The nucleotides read TGCAGCGTTTTTATTAGCGGGTACTACGAGCAGTACTTC. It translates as CSVFISGYYEQYF.